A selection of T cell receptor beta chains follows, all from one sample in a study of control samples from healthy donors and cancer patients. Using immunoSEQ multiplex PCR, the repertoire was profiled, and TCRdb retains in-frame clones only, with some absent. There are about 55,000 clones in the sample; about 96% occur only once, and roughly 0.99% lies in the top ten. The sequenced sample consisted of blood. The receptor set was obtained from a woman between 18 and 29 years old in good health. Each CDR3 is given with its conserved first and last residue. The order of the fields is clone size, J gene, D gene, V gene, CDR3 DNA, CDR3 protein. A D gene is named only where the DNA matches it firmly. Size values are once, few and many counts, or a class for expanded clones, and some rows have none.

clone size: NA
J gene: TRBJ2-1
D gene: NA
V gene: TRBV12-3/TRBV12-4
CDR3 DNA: TGTGCCAGCAGTGCATACAATGAGCAGTTCTTC
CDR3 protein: CASSAYNEQFF

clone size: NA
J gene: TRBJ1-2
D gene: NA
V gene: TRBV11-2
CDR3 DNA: TGTGCCAGCAGCTCCGCAGGGACCTGGGGTGGCTACACCTTC
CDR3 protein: CASSSAGTWGGYTF

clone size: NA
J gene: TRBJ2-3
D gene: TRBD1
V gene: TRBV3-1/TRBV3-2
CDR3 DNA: TGTGCCAGCAGCCAAGAAGGACAGGTCACAGATACGCAGTATTTT
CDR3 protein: CASSQEGQVTDTQYF

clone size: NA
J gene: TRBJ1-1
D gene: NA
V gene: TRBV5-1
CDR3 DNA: TGCGCCAGCAGCTTAGGTCCCAAAGCTTTCTTT
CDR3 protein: CASSLGPKAFF

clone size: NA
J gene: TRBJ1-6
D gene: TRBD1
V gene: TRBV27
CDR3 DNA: TGTGCCAGCAGTTTCAAGGCGGGACAGGGAGGCTCACCCCTCCACTTT
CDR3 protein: CASSFKAGQGGSPLHF

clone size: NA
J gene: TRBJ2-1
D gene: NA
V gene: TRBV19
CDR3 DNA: TGTGCCAGTAGGGCTAGTTCGGTTGAGCAGTTCTTC
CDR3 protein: CASRASSVEQFF

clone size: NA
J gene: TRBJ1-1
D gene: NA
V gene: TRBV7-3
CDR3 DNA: TGTGCCAGCAGCTTAGGAAGGGCTTGGAACACTGAAGCTTTCTTT
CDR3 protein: CASSLGRAWNTEAFF

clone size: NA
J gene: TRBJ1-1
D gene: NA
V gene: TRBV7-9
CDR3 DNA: TGTGCCAGCAGCCCAGCCGGGACGGGGAACACTGAAGCTTTCTTT
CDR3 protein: CASSPAGTGNTEAFF

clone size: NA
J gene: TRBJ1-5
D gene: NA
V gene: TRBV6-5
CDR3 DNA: TGTGCCAGCAGTTACGGGGGGGCAGATAGCAATCAGCCCCAGCATTTT
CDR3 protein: CASSYGGADSNQPQHF

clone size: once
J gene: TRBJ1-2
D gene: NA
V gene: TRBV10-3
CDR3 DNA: TGTGCCATCAGTTTCCGGGTCGACTATGGCTACACCTTC
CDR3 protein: CAISFRVDYGYTF

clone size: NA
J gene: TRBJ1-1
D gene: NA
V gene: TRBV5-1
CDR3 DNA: TGCGCCAGCAGCTTGGACGTGAGAGGCGCTGAAGCTTTCTTT
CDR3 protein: CASSLDVRGAEAFF

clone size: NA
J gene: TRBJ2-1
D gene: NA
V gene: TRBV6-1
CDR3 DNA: TGTGCCAGCAGTGAAGGGTCAGCGGGTTACAATGAGCAGTTCTTC
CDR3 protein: CASSEGSAGYNEQFF

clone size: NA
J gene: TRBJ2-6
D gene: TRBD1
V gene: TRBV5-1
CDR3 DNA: TGCGCCAGCAGCTTGGCCGCCCCCGGACAGGGGGTAGGAGGGGCCAACGTCCTGACTTTC
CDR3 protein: CASSLAAPGQGVGGANVLTF

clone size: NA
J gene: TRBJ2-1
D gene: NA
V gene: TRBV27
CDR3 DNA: TGTGCCAGCAGTTTTAGGGGGAGCTCCTACAATGAGCAGTTCTTC
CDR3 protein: CASSFRGSSYNEQFF

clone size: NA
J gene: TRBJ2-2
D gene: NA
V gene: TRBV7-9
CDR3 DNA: TGTGCCAGCAGCTTATTTCCCGGGGAGCGAAGGGCCGGGGAGCTGTTTTTT
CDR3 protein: CASSLFPGERRAGELFF

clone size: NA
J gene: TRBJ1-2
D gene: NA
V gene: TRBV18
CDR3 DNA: TGTGCCAGCTCACCTCCTGCCTCAGTCTCCGGCTACACCTTC
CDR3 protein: CASSPPASVSGYTF

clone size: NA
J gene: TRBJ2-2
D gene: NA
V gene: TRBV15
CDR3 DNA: TGTGCCACCAGCAGAGAAGGGATCACCGGGGAGCTGTTTTTT
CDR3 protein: CATSREGITGELFF

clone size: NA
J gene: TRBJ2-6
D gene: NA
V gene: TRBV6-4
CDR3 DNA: TGTGCCAGCAGTGACTCGAGAGGGGCCAACGTCCTGACTTTC
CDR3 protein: CASSDSRGANVLTF

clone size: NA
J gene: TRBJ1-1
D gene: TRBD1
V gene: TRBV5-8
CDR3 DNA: TGTGCCAGCAGAAAAGACAGGGGCGGTTGGAACACTGAAGCTTTCTTT
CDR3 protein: CASRKDRGGWNTEAFF

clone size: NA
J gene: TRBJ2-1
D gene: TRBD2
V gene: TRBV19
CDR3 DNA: TGTGCCAGTAGTTTGACTAGCGGGGCCCTTAATGAGCAGTTCTTC
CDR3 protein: CASSLTSGALNEQFF

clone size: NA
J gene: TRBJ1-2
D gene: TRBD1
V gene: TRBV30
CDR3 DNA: TGTGCCTGGAGAGCACGGGGACAGGGGCTTTACTATGGCTACACCTTC
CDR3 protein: CAWRARGQGLYYGYTF

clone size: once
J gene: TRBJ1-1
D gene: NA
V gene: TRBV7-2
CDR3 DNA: TGTGCCAGCAGCTTAGCGTTGGACAGCACTGAAGCTTTCTTT
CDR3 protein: CASSLALDSTEAFF

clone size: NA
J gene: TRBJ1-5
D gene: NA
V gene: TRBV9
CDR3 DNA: TGTGCCAGCAGCGTAAGTAGCAATCAGCCCCAGCATTTT
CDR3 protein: CASSVSSNQPQHF

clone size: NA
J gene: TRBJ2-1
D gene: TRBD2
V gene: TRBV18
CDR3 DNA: TGTGCCAGCTCACCCGATACTAGCGGGTACAATGAGCAGTTCTTC
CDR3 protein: CASSPDTSGYNEQFF

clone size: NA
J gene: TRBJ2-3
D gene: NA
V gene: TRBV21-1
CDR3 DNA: TGTGCCAGCAGCAAAGTAATGCGGCGGCCTACGCAGTATTTT
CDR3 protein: CASSKVMRRPTQYF

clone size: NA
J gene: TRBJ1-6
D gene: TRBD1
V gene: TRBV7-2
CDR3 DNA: TGTGCCAGCAGCTTAGACAGGGGGGAAAATTCACCCCTCCACTTT
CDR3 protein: CASSLDRGENSPLHF

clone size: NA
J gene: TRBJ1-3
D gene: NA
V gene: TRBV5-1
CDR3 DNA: TGCGCCAGCAGCCCGGACGGAATCTCTGGAAACACCATATATTTT
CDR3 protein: CASSPDGISGNTIYF

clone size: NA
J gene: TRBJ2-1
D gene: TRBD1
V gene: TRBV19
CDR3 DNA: TGTGCCAGTAGTACCGGGACAGGGATCTACAATGAGCAGTTCTTC
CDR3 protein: CASSTGTGIYNEQFF

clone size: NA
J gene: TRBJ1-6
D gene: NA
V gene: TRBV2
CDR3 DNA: TGTGCCAGCTGTACAGGGTTCGGATATTCACCCCTCCACTTT
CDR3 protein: CASCTGFGYSPLHF

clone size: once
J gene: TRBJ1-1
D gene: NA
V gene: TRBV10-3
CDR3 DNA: TGTGCCATGTCGTTGGAGATGAACACTGAAGCTTTCTTT
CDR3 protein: CAMSLEMNTEAFF

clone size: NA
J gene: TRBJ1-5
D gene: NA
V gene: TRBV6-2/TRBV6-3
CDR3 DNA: TGTGCCAGCAGTGAGTCAGTCAATCAGCCCCAGCATTTT
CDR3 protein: CASSESVNQPQHF

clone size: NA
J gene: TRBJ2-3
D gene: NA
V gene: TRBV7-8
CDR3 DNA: TGTGCCAGCAGCTGGAGGGGCCGCGATACGCAGTATTTT
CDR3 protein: CASSWRGRDTQYF

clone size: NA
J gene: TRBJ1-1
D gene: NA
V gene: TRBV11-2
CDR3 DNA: TGTGCCAGCAGCTTAGATCAGTTTGAAGCTTTCTTT
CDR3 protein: CASSLDQFEAFF

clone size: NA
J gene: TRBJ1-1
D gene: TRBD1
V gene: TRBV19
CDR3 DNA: TGTGCCAGTAAGGAGACTGGCCTACAGGGGTGGACTGAAGCTTTCTTT
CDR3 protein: CASKETGLQGWTEAFF

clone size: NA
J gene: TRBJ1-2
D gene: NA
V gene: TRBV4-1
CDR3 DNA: TGCGCCAGCAGCCAAGATTGGAGGGAGGGCGCCTATGGCTACACCTTC
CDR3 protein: CASSQDWREGAYGYTF

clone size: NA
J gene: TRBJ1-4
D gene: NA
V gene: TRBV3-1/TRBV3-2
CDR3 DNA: TGTGCCAGCAGCCAAGATCCCCTAGCTCCGGGGGGGAATGAAAAACTGTTTTTT
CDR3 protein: CASSQDPLAPGGNEKLFF

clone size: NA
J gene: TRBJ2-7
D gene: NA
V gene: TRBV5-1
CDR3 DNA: TGCGCCAGCAGCTTGGGACCGACCTACGAGCAGTACTTC
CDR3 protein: CASSLGPTYEQYF

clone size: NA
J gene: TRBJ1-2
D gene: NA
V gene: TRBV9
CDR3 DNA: TGTGCCAGCAGCGTAGAATGGAACTATGGCTACACCTTC
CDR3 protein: CASSVEWNYGYTF

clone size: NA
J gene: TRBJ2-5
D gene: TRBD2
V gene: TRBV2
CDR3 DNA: TGTGCCAGCAAGGGGACTAGCGGCCAGGTGGAGACCCAGTACTTC
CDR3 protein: CASKGTSGQVETQYF

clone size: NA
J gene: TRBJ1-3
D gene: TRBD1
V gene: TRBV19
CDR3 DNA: TGTGCCAGTAGTATTGACAGGGCCTCTGGAAACACCATATATTTT
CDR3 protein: CASSIDRASGNTIYF

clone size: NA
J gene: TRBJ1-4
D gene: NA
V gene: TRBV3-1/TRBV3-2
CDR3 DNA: TGTGCCAGCAGCCAAGTCTGGGGTCCCCTTAGATTGCGAGAAAAACTGTTTTTT
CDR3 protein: CASSQVWGPLRLREKLFF

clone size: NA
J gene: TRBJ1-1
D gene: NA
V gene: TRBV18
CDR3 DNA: TGTGCCAGCTCGCCGGCGGTTGGGGTGAACACTGAAGCTTTCTTT
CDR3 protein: CASSPAVGVNTEAFF

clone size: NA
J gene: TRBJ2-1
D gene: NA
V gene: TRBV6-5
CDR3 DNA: TGTGCCAGCAGCGGGGGTCTCTCCTACAATGAGCAGTTCTTC
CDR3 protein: CASSGGLSYNEQFF

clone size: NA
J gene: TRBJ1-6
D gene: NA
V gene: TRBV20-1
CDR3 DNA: TGCAGTGCTAGTGGGGGTTCCCTGGGAAGCTCCTATAATTCACCCCTCCACTTT
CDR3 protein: CSASGGSLGSSYNSPLHF

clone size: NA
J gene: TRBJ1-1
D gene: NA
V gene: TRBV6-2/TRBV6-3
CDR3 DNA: TGTGCCAGCAGTTACTTGACAGGAGAGAACACTGAAGCTTTCTTT
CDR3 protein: CASSYLTGENTEAFF

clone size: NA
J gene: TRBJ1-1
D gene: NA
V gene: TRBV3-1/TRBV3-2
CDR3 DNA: TGTGCCAGCAGCCGGAGACAGGCGAACACTGAAGCTTTCTTT
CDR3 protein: CASSRRQANTEAFF

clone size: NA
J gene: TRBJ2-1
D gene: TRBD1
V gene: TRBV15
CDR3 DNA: TGTGCCACCAGCAGGGGACAGGAACCTAATGAGCAGTTCTTC
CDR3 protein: CATSRGQEPNEQFF

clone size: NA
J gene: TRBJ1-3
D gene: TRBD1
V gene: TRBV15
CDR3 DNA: TGTGCCACCAGCAGAGATGGGACAGGGTCTGGAAACACCATATATTTT
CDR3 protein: CATSRDGTGSGNTIYF

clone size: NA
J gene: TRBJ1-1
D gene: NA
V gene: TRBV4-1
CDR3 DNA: TGCGCCAGCAGCCAAGATACGGGACGGCAGAACACTGAAGCTTTCTTT
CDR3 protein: CASSQDTGRQNTEAFF

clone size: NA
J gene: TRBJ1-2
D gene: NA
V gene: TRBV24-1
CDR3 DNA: TGTGCCACCAGTGACTCTACCACAGGGATTGGTGGCTACACCTTC
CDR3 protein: CATSDSTTGIGGYTF

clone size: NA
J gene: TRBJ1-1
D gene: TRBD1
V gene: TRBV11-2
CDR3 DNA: TGTGCCAGCAGCAAAAGACAGGGGACGATGAACACTGAAGCTTTCTTT
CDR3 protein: CASSKRQGTMNTEAFF

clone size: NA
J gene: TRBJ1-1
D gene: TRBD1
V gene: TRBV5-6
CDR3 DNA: TGTGCCAGCAGCCTGGAGAGGACAGGGGTCTTGAATGCTTTCTTT
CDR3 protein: CASSLERTGVLNAFF

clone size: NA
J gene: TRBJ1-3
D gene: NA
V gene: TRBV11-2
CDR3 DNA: TGTGCCAGCAGCTTAGAGCGAAACTCTGGAAACACCATATATTTT
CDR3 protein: CASSLERNSGNTIYF

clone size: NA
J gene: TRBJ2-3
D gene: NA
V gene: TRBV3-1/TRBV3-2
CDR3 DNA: TGTGCCAGCAGCCTAATGAGGGCTAGCGTGACCACAGATACGCAGTATTTT
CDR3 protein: CASSLMRASVTTDTQYF

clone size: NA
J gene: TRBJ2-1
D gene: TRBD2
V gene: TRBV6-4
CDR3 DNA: TGTGCCAGCAGTCAAATAGCGGGGGAAGCGAATGAGCAGTTCTTC
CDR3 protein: CASSQIAGEANEQFF

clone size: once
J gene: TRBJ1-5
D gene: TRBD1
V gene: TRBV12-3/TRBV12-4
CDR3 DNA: TGTGCCAGCAGGGGGGGACAGCTTCAGCCCCAGCATTTT
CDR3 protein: CASRGGQLQPQHF

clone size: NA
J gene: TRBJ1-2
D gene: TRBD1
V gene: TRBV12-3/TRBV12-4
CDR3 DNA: TGTGCCAGCAGAAAATGGGGACAGGGGGTAGGACGATTC
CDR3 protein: CASRKWGQGVGRF

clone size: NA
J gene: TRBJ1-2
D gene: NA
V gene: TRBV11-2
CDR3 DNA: TGTGCCAGCAAATCGACAGGTTACAACTATGGCTACACCTTC
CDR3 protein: CASKSTGYNYGYTF

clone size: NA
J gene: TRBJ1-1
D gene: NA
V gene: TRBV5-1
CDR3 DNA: TGCGCCAGCAGCTTTGACGGGTCCCATCCGGAGACTGAAGCTTTCTTT
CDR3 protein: CASSFDGSHPETEAFF